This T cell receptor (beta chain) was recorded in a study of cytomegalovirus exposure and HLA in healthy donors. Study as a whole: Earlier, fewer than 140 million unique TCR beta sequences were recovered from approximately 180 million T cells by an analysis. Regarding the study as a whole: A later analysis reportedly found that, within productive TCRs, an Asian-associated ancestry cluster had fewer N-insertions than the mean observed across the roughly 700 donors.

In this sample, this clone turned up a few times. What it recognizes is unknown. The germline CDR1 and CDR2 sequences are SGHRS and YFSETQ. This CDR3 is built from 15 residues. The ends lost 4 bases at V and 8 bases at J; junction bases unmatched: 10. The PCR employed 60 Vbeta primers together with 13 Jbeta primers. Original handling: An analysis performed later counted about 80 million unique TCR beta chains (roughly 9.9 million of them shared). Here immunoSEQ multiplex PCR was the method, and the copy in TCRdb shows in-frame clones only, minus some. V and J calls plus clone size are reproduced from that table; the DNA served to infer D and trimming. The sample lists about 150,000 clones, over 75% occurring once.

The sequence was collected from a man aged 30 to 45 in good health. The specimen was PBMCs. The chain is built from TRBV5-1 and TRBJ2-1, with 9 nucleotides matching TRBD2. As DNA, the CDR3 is TGCGCCAGCAGCCTGCTCGGACTAGCGACGGATGAGCAGTTCTTC. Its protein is CASSLLGLATDEQFF.